A single sample gave rise to the 2 T cell receptor beta chains below, sequenced in a study of T cell responses to AZD1222 COVID-19 vaccine. Assay: immunoSEQ multiplex PCR; the TCRdb copy retains only in-frame clones and omits some. The sample consists of over 100,000 clones, roughly 90% of them appearing once. The material sequenced was peripheral blood, taken on day 0 of AZD1222 vaccination. The receptors shown here come from an adult in good health.

The chain couples TRBV5-5 to TRBJ2-1; tentative D call: TRBD2 (5 bases). V was cut by 2 bases and J by 5 bases, with 17 bases left in between. Germline V lookup: CDR1 SGHKS, CDR2 YYEKEE (reference sequence). The CDR3 is 16 amino acids. CDR3 bases: TGTGCCAGCAGCTTTTCAGTAGAGGGCGTTCACAATGAGCAGTTCTTC. It translates to CASSFSVEGVHNEQFF.

The chain joins TRBV3-1 (or the pseudogene TRBV3-2) to TRBJ1-1; perhaps TRBD1 as D (6 bases). The CDR3 has 14 residues. V was cut by 0 bases and J by 10 bases, with 15 bases left in between. Germline V gives CDR1 LGHDT, CDR2 YNNKEL (reference sequence). CDR3 region: CASSQDRVRGSAFF. CDR3 DNA sequence: TGTGCCAGCAGCCAAGATCGGGTCAGGGGCTCAGCTTTCTTT.